Following are 30 T cell receptor beta chains from one sample sequenced in a study of CD8+ T cells in alopecia areata. Reverse transcription of extracted RNA yielded cDNA, which provided the sequencing template. Profiling relied on immunoSEQ multiplex PCR, and the TCRdb table lists in-frame clones only, not all of them. The table has over 15,000 clones, roughly 60% seen once. Peripheral blood and lesional scalp punch biopsies came from alopecia areata patients. Sequencing was carried out using skin. Receptors were obtained from a human donor with alopecia areata.

This clone has more than one count but fewer than ten. This chain uses TRBV7-9 with TRBJ1-4, with 9 bases fitting TRBD1. After removal of 5 bases from V and 8 bases from J, the junction contained 6 bases not matched to a gene. The CDR3 is 14 amino acids. Germline values: CDR1 SEHNR, CDR2 FQNEAQ (reference sequence). CDR3 nucleotide sequence: TGTGCCAGCAGCCATACGACAGGGGGGGAAAAACTGTTTTTT. It is translated as CASSHTTGGEKLFF.

The chain carries TRBV7-6 and TRBJ2-2, with TRBD2 matching 9 bases. Germline CDR1 SGHVS, CDR2 FNYEAQ. Trimming at V came to 1 base and at J to 4 bases, leaving 10 bases not matched to a gene. This CDR3 is built from 18 residues. In DNA form, the CDR3 reads TGTGCCAGCAGCTTAGTCCCTGCGGGAGGGCCGCCCACCGGGGAGCTGTTTTTT. Protein sequence: CASSLVPAGGPPTGELFF.

The DNA for the CDR3 is TGTGCCAGCAGCTTTGGGGTGCATCAGCCCCAGCATTTT. Its protein is CASSFGVHQPQHF. This chain connects TRBV5-4 to TRBJ1-5; no definite D call. CDR1 and CDR2 (germline): SGHNT, YYREEE (reference sequence). V was clipped by 2 bases and J by 5 bases, with 8 bases between them. The CDR3 spans 13 residues.

The CDR3 nucleotides are TGTGCCAGCAGGGCGGGACTAGCCAACACCGGGGAGCTGTTTTTT. It translates to CASRAGLANTGELFF. V is TRBV6-6 and J is TRBJ2-2, with TRBD2 matching over 9 bases. Germline CDR1 is MNHNY and CDR2 is SVGAGI (reference sequence). CDR3 size: 15 residues. Trimming cost V 6 bases and J 2 bases; bases outside gene matches: 4.

The chain recombines TRBV6-5 with TRBJ2-7; 10 nucleotides match TRBD1. This CDR3 is 15 amino acids long. CDR1 and CDR2 from the germline V gene are MNHEY and SVGAGI. The V gene end was trimmed by 4 bases and the J gene end by 2 bases; junction bases not matched to a gene: 5. CDR3 bases: TGTGCCAGCAGTTCCCCTGGACAGGGGGCCTACGAGCAGTACTTC. It codes for CASSSPGQGAYEQYF.

This clone was counted only a few times. This chain connects TRBV23-1 to TRBJ2-3; maybe TRBD1 (5 bases). TRBV23-1 falls under the ORF class, with uncertain function. This CDR3 contains 15 residues. Trimming removed 2 bases from V and 6 bases from J, with 15 bases in between. CDR3 DNA sequence: TGCGCCAGCAGTCAACCGCAGGGCTCATCGGATACGCAGTATTTT. It yields the protein CASSQPQGSSDTQYF.

The chain has TRBV7-9 and TRBJ2-5, with 7 bases lining up with TRBD1. CDR3 size: 16 residues. The V gene end was trimmed by 6 bases and the J gene end by 4 bases; junction bases not matched to a gene: 14. Germline V lookup: CDR1 SEHNR, CDR2 FQNEAQ (reference sequence). The CDR3: CASRATGTAVLETQYF. CDR3 bases: TGTGCCAGCAGGGCCACCGGGACAGCGGTTTTAGAGACCCAGTACTTC. The variable domain in full, completed from reference TRBV7-9 and TRBJ2-5, reads DTGVSQNPRHKITKRGQNVTFRCDPISEHNRLYWYRQTLGQGPEFLTYFQNEAQLEKSRLLSDRFSAERPKGSFSTLEIQRTEQGDSAMYLCASRATGTAVLETQYFGPGTRLLVL.

On this clone itself: At one end the junction does not follow the germline gene, possibly because of a read error. The same CDR3 arises from other DNA sequences in this sample as well. This CDR3 reads CASSPADRPSSYNEQFF. In DNA form, the CDR3 reads TGCGCCAGCAGCCCAGCGGACAGGCCAAGCTCCTACAATGAGCAGTTCTTC. This rearrangement joins TRBV2 to TRBJ2-1, with 7 nucleotides matching TRBD1. The CDR3 runs 17 residues. In germline, CDR1 is SNHLY, CDR2 FYNNEI.

This clone was detected only once. The genes are TRBV25-1 and TRBJ1-3; 7 bases agree with TRBD1. Germline CDR1 reads MGHDK; CDR2 reads SYGVNS. This CDR3 has 14 amino acids. J gave up 1 base and V 4 bases, and 1 base lay outside the gene matches. CDR3 nucleotides: TGTGCCAGCAGTGCGACAGGGTCTGGAAACACCATATATTTT. Amino acid sequence: CASSATGSGNTIYF. Using reference TRBV25-1 and TRBJ1-3 for the parts outside the CDR3, the full variable domain is EADIYQTPRYLVIGTGKKITLECSQTMGHDKMYWYQQDPGMELHLIHYSYGVNSTEKGDLSSESTVSRIRTEHFPLTLESARPSHTSQYLCASSATGSGNTIYFGEGSWLTVV.

The chain carries TRBV5-1 and TRBJ2-1, with a weak D call TRBD1 (5 bases). Germline V gene data show CDR1 as SGHRS and CDR2 as YFSETQ. CDR3 length: 18 residues. Trimming took off 3 bases at V and 5 bases at J, with 24 bases between the two ends. This CDR3 is CASSYPTDKGYRNNEQFF. The CDR3 DNA follows: TGCGCCAGCAGCTACCCGACTGATAAGGGTTACAGGAACAATGAGCAGTTCTTC.

DNA for the CDR3: TGTGCCAGCAGTTCCGGAGACACCGCAGATACGCAGTATTTT. This codes for CASSSGDTADTQYF. This chain joins TRBV28 and TRBJ2-3; D is undetermined. The CDR3 sequence is 14 residues long. Germline V lookup: CDR1 MDHEN, CDR2 SYDVKM. V shed 4 bases and J shed 4 bases, with 12 bases lying between them.

CDR3 amino acids: CASSESGTGGFIPEAFF. The CDR3 DNA is TGTGCCAGCAGTGAATCTGGGACAGGGGGCTTCATACCTGAAGCTTTCTTT. The J gene is TRBJ1-1, the V gene TRBV6-1; 12 bases line up with TRBD1. There are 17 residues in the CDR3. Trimming cost V 2 bases and J 6 bases; bases outside gene matches: 10. The germline V gene has CDR1 MNHNS and CDR2 SASEGT.

The V and J genes are TRBV6-9 and TRBJ1-5, with 8 bases fitting TRBD1. In germline, CDR1 is MNHGY, CDR2 SVAAGI. With V trimmed by 6 bases and J by 5 bases, 3 bases remained unmatched. The CDR3 contains 13 residues. CDR3 DNA: TGTGCCAGCAGGGACAGGGCGCATCAGCCCCAGCATTTT. Amino acids: CASRDRAHQPQHF.

The rearrangement joins TRBV28 to TRBJ1-1; 7 positions match TRBD1. V shed 5 bases and J 8 bases; nucleotides not matched to a gene: 38. Germline V CDR1 and CDR2: MDHEN, SYDVKM. This CDR3 spans 23 amino acids. The CDR3 spells CASSLTRTPGQKARTARVKEAFF. CDR3 DNA: TGTGCCAGCAGTCTTACACGTACCCCGGGACAGAAAGCGCGAACGGCCCGGGTGAAAGAAGCTTTCTTT. The full variable domain, with the rest looked up from reference TRBV28 and TRBJ1-1, is DVKVTQSSRYLVKRTGEKVFLECVQDMDHENMFWYRQDPGLGLRLIYFSYDVKMKEKGDIPEGYSVSREKKERFSLILESASTNQTSMYLCASSLTRTPGQKARTARVKEAFFGQGTRLTVV.

The rearrangement joins TRBV18 to TRBJ2-7; 8 bases fit TRBD1. V shed 3 bases, J shed 3 bases, and the junction held 4 bases outside the gene matches. CDR1 is KGHSH and CDR2 is LQKENI in the germline V gene. The CDR3 totals 14 residues. The chain's CDR3 is CASSPGQENYEQYF. CDR3 DNA: TGTGCCAGCTCACCGGGACAGGAGAACTACGAGCAGTACTTC.

The chain links TRBV29-1 to TRBJ1-1; tentative D call: TRBD1 (6 bases). This CDR3 comprises 15 residues. Looked up from germline, CDR1 is SQVTM and CDR2 is ANQGSEA. V dropped 4 bases and J dropped 7 bases, with 22 bases sitting between them. In DNA form, the CDR3 reads TGCAGCGTTGCGCCCCGACAGGACCCTAAGGGTGAAGCTTTCTTT. Translating gives CSVAPRQDPKGEAFF.

This chain uses TRBV30 with TRBJ2-7; 9 nucleotides align to TRBD1. Germline lookup yields CDR1 GTSNPN and CDR2 SVGIG (reference sequence). The CDR3 is 13 residues long. Unmatched junction bases numbered 8, after V lost 6 bases and J lost 5 bases. Here the CDR3 DNA reads TGTGCCTGTACGACAGGGGGAATAGACGAGCAGTACTTC. Translation gives CACTTGGIDEQYF.

The chain is built from TRBV6-5 and TRBJ2-7, with TRBD1 as a possible D gene (6 bases). There are 14 residues in the CDR3. Germline lookup yields CDR1 MNHEY and CDR2 SVGAGI. The V end was cut by 7 bases, the J end by 0 bases, with 13 bases between. This chain's CDR3 is CASKGDTVSYEQYF. CDR3 DNA: TGTGCCAGCAAAGGGGACACCGTCTCCTACGAGCAGTACTTC.

This chain uses TRBV13 with TRBJ2-5, with 14 bases that match TRBD2. The J call is in doubt because the DNA end fits TRBJ2-7 better. Germline values: CDR1 PRHDT, CDR2 FYEKMQ (reference sequence). The CDR3 consists of 16 residues. The CDR3: CASSSLGLAGVYEQYF. CDR3 DNA sequence: TGTGCCAGCAGCTCCTTGGGACTAGCGGGAGTCTACGAGCAGTACTTC.

This rearrangement joins TRBV19 to TRBJ1-5; D uncertain. The CDR3 runs 14 residues. The germline V and J ends were trimmed by 7 bases and 4 bases, with 14 bases remaining between them. Germline CDR1 is LNHDA and CDR2 is SQIVND (reference sequence). CDR3 region: CASKYSGRNQPQHF. CDR3 coding DNA: TGTGCCAGTAAATATTCTGGCAGGAATCAGCCCCAGCATTTT.

The chain has TRBV14 and TRBJ2-3, with D possibly matching TRBD1 (5 bases). V lost 1 base to trimming and J lost 6 bases, with 11 bases between them. CDR3 length: 14 amino acids. Germline V lookup: CDR1 SGHDN, CDR2 FVKESK. CDR3 sequence: CASSQGQPRDTQYF. In nucleotides, the CDR3 is TGTGCCAGCAGCCAAGGACAGCCCAGGGATACGCAGTATTTT.

The table lists this clone with a count of one. The chain couples TRBV19 to TRBJ2-1; 10 positions match TRBD1. The CDR3 covers 15 residues. The ends lost 6 bases at V and 6 bases at J; junction bases unmatched: 8. Per the germline V gene, CDR1 is LNHDA and CDR2 is SQIVND (reference sequence). The CDR3 sequence is CASRADRGPFNEQFF. The CDR3 nucleotides are TGTGCCAGTAGGGCAGACAGGGGGCCGTTCAATGAGCAGTTCTTC.

The rearrangement links TRBV7-9 to TRBJ1-6, with TRBD1 as a possible D gene (6 bases). The germline CDR1 and CDR2 sequences are SEHNR and FQNEAQ (reference sequence). This CDR3 comprises 13 residues. Trimming stripped 6 bases from V and 10 bases from J, with 13 bases between. The DNA for the CDR3 is TGTGCCAGCAGGGACAGTTCTGGGTCACCCCTCCACTTT. Protein product: CASRDSSGSPLHF.

This clone is deemed medium-sized. This chain uses TRBV7-3 with TRBJ1-1; no clear D gene. The ends were cut back, 0 bases at V and 4 bases at J, with 6 bases in the middle. This CDR3 comprises 13 residues. Germline loops: CDR1 SGHTA, CDR2 FQGTGA. The CDR3 here is CASSLTESTEAFF. The CDR3 DNA is TGTGCCAGCAGCTTAACGGAGAGCACTGAAGCTTTCTTT.

Regarding this clone: The junction departs from the called germline gene at one end, perhaps through a read error. V usage is TRBV20-1 and J usage is TRBJ2-1; D might be TRBD1 or TRBD2, each matching 5 bases. Germline V gives CDR1 DFQATT, CDR2 SNEGSKA (reference sequence). This CDR3 contains 11 residues. The CDR3 protein is CSAIERGERFF. The CDR3 nucleotides read TGCAGTGCCATAGAGAGAGGGGAGCGGTTCTTC.

The CDR3 protein is CASRPTSGSPYEQYF. The CDR3 DNA is TGTGCCAGCAGGCCTACTAGCGGGAGTCCGTACGAGCAGTACTTC. This chain connects TRBV11-2 to TRBJ2-7; TRBD2 agrees at 11 bases. With V trimmed by 6 bases and J by 4 bases, 8 bases remained unmatched. The CDR3 length is 15 residues. Germline V CDR1 and CDR2: SGHAT, FQNNGV.

The CDR3 coding sequence is TGTGCCAGCAGTTTCGGGAGGGAGAACACCGGGGAGCTGTTTTTT. Translation gives CASSFGRENTGELFF. The rearrangement links TRBV27 to TRBJ2-2; TRBD2 matches 8 bases. J lost 1 base, V lost 3 bases, and 1 base had no gene match. The CDR3 totals 15 residues. In germline, CDR1 is MNHEY, CDR2 SMNVEV (reference sequence).

The CDR3 DNA is TGTGCCAGCAGCTCCGGGACTAGAAACACCGGGGAGCTGTTTTTT. It is translated as CASSSGTRNTGELFF. The chain combines TRBV5-8 with TRBJ2-2, with TRBD2 identical over 8 bases. V lost 3 bases, J lost 2 bases, and 3 bases stayed unmatched. The CDR3 is 15 residues long. The V gene's germline CDR1 is SGHTS and CDR2 YDEGEE. The full variable domain, in which reference TRBV5-8 and TRBJ2-2 provide the parts outside the CDR3, is EAGVTQSPTHLIKTRGQQATLRCSPISGHTSVYWYQQALGLGLQFLLWYDEGEERNRGNFPPRFSGRQFPNYSSELNVNALELEDSALYLCASSSGTRNTGELFFGEGSRLTVL.

The CDR3 spells CASGEGFGYTF. The CDR3 nucleotides are TGCGCCAGCGGGGAGGGTTTCGGCTACACCTTC. The chain recombines TRBV5-1 with TRBJ1-2; D is ambiguous. The CDR3 has 11 amino acids. Germline-derived CDR1 and CDR2 are SGHRS and YFSETQ. Trimming pared 7 bases from V and 8 bases from J, leaving 12 bases between. Together with reference TRBV5-1 and TRBJ1-2, the CDR3 gives the full variable domain: KAGVTQTPRYLIKTRGQQVTLSCSPISGHRSVSWYQQTPGQGLQFLFEYFSETQRNKGNFPGRFSGRQFSNSRSEMNVSTLELGDSALYLCASGEGFGYTFGSGTRLTVV.

The chain joins TRBV7-9 to TRBJ1-2, with 7 bases identical to TRBD1. Germline-derived CDR1 and CDR2 are SEHNR and FQNEAQ (reference sequence). V lost 1 base and J lost 1; bases outside the gene matches: 6. The CDR3 has 16 amino acids. The CDR3 reads CASSLGAGGVNYGYTF. In nucleotides, the CDR3 is TGTGCCAGCAGCTTAGGGGCAGGGGGAGTTAACTATGGCTACACCTTC.